Below, 15 T cell receptor beta chains from the same sample are listed, as sequenced in a study of patients and donors after allogeneic stem cell transplantation. TCRdb recomputed calls from the RT-PCR reads with MiXCR, one row per CDR3 protein. Here the sample spans under 200,000 distinct CDR3 sequences, 30% being singletons. The sequenced material came from blood, either unsorted or a sorted T cell fraction (not recorded which). Every receptor here comes from a human donor who was either an allogeneic HSCT recipient or a stem cell or donor lymphocyte infusion donor (not recorded which). It is not recorded whose cells these are; they may come from a transplant donor.

This clonotype was detected a few times. The chain is built from TRBV30 and TRBJ1-1, with D uncertain. The CDR3 is 13 residues long. CDR1 is GTSNPN and CDR2 is SVGIG in the germline V gene (reference sequence). The V end lost 7 bases, the J end lost 1 base, and 13 bases lay between the germline ends. The CDR3 region is CASSIQGNTEAFF. DNA for the CDR3: TGTGCCTCCTCTATTCAAGGGAACACTGAAGCTTTCTTT.

The rearrangement joins TRBV30 to TRBJ2-5, with D unclear. The CDR3 has 13 residues. Trimming stripped 1 base from V and 0 bases from J, with 6 bases between. Germline V gene lookup returns CDR1 GTSNPN and CDR2 SVGIG (reference sequence). The CDR3: CAWSGLHQETQYF. The CDR3 region has the DNA TGTGCCTGGAGTGGGCTGCACCAAGAGACCCAGTACTTC.

V and J are TRBV5-1 and TRBJ1-4, with a weak D call TRBD1 (5 bases). The CDR3 contains 16 residues. Deletions cut 4 bases from V and 2 bases from J, with 15 bases between. Germline V gene data show CDR1 as SGHRS and CDR2 as YFSETQ. In DNA, the CDR3 is TGCGCCAGCAGCCCGGGGCCTTGGGCCACTAATGAAAAACTGTTTTTT. Translation: CASSPGPWATNEKLFF.

The table lists this clonotype with many counts. The chain links TRBV12-3 or TRBV12-4 to TRBJ2-1; 11 nucleotides line up with TRBD2. The CDR3 loop spans 21 amino acids. After removal of 7 bases from V and 0 bases from J, the junction contained 20 bases not matched to a gene. CDR3 DNA sequence: TGTGCCAGCACCCCAATCGCGGGACTAGCGGTAAGGTCGAGCTCCTACAATGAGCAGTTCTTC. The encoded protein is CASTPIAGLAVRSSSYNEQFF.

This clonotype was seen a handful of times. This chain links TRBV5-1 with TRBJ2-2; no firm D call. Trimming shortened V by 1 base and J by 8 bases, and 6 bases separated the two germline ends. This CDR3 region has 12 residues. Germline CDR1 SGHRS, CDR2 YFSETQ. The CDR3 spells CASSLQTGELFF. As DNA, the CDR3 is TGCGCCAGCAGCTTGCAAACAGGGGAGCTGTTTTTT.

This sequence joins TRBV6-5 and TRBJ2-7; TRBD1 might be the D (5 bases). The CDR3 totals 15 residues. The ends were cut back, 5 bases at V and 5 bases at J, with 19 bases in the middle. Germline values: CDR1 MNHEY, CDR2 SVGAGI. The CDR3 DNA follows: TGTGCCAGCAGTCATCAGGGAAGGGGTCTGAACGAGCAGTACTTC. Amino acids: CASSHQGRGLNEQYF.

Remarks on this clonotype: This could be a read error, since a much larger clone is one nucleotide away. This CDR3 is missing its conserved last phenylalanine or tryptophan, likely due to a read error. CDR3 region: CASSQEGRMARYTC. The CDR3 coding sequence is TGTGCCAGCAGCCAAGAGGGCAGGATGGCACGCTACACCTGC. The rearrangement joins TRBV3-1 to TRBJ1-2; unclear D gene. V was clipped by 0 bases and J by 9 bases, with 14 bases between them. The CDR3 is 14 amino acids. Germline CDR1 LGHDT, CDR2 YNNKEL (reference sequence).

This clonotype appeared a few times. The chain joins TRBV12-3 or TRBV12-4 to TRBJ2-7; TRBD1 agrees at 7 bases. V was pared by 4 bases and J by 1 base, with 4 bases of the junction left unmatched. The CDR3 runs to 14 residues. This CDR3 reads CASSSWDSSYEQYF. DNA of the CDR3: TGTGCCAGCAGTTCGTGGGACAGTTCCTACGAGCAGTACTTC.

The chain carries TRBV4-1 and TRBJ1-4, with unresolved D. This CDR3 is built from 14 residues. Germline V gene lookup returns CDR1 MGHRA and CDR2 YSYEKL. Between the trimmed V and J ends, which lost 3 bases and 6 bases, there was a span of 11 bases. CDR3 sequence reads: CASSQDFWDEKLFF. The CDR3 DNA sequence: TGCGCCAGCAGCCAGGACTTTTGGGATGAAAAACTGTTTTTT.

The CDR3 region has the DNA TGCGCCAGCACCAGAGGGGGGGGAGCCAACACTGAAGCTTTCTTT. This encodes CASTRGGGANTEAFF. The gene calls are TRBV4-3 and TRBJ1-1; D perhaps matches TRBD1 (6 bases). There are 15 residues in the CDR3. Germline values: CDR1 LGHNA, CDR2 YSLEER. The V end lost 7 bases, the J end lost 2 bases, and 17 bases lay between the germline ends.

This clonotype was picked up many times. This rearrangement joins TRBV20-1 to TRBJ1-1; D call uncertain. The V end was cut by 3 bases, the J end by 3 bases, with 14 bases between. CDR3 size: 14 residues. CDR1 and CDR2 from the germline V gene are DFQATT and SNEGSKA (reference sequence). In nucleotides, the CDR3 is TGCAGTGCTAGGATGAGAGGAGACTACACTGAAGCTTTCTTT. Protein product: CSARMRGDYTEAFF.

This clonotype was observed a few times. The chain recombines TRBV7-6 with TRBJ2-3; a possible D gene is TRBD2 (5 bases). Trimming removed 5 bases from V and 5 bases from J, with 17 bases in between. Germline V CDR1 and CDR2: SGHVS, FNYEAQ. This CDR3 comprises 15 residues. Written as DNA, the CDR3 is TGTGCCAGCAGCATAAAGCGGCTAGCAAAAGATACGCAGTATTTT. Translated, it gives CASSIKRLAKDTQYF.

This clonotype showed up many times. This sequence joins TRBV29-1 and TRBJ1-5, with unresolved D. The CDR3 extends over 14 amino acids. Germline V gene sequence: CDR1 SQVTM, CDR2 ANQGSEA. V was cut by 5 bases and J by 0 bases, with 11 bases left in between. As DNA, the CDR3 is TGCAGCGTTAGTCAGAGCAATAGCAATCAGCCCCAGCATTTT. The encoded protein is CSVSQSNSNQPQHF.

V is TRBV18 and J is TRBJ1-6; D is ambiguous. The CDR3 runs to 15 residues. Per the germline V gene, CDR1 is KGHSH and CDR2 is LQKENI. V was pared by 1 base and J by 7 bases, with 11 bases between. CDR3 sequence: CASSPRGVLNSPLHF. CDR3 nucleotides: TGTGCCAGCTCACCACGAGGCGTCTTGAATTCACCCCTCCACTTT.

The gene calls are TRBV5-1 and TRBJ2-5; no firm D call. CDR1 is SGHRS, CDR2 YFSETQ, per germline. Trimming stripped 3 bases from V and 4 bases from J, with 16 bases between. This CDR3 has 15 amino acids. The CDR3 reads CASSWASVIRETQYF. DNA of the CDR3: TGCGCCAGCAGCTGGGCTAGTGTCATACGAGAGACCCAGTACTTC.